The entry that follows covers one T cell receptor (beta chain) sequence. Antigen: not known. These data originate in a study of cytotoxic CD8 clonotypes in ibrutinib-treated CLL. Study summary: Partial response occurred in roughly 25 patients and complete response in 2; at median around 70 months, roughly 14 remained remitted and approximately twelve progressed.

Study results and caveats: Public clonotypes, found uncommonly, either contracted or stayed stable on treatment.

Profiling relied on immunoSEQ multiplex PCR, and the TCRdb table lists in-frame clones only, not all of them. This table has under 50,000 clones, 65% to 70% appearing once. Trimming shortened V by 2 bases and J by 2 bases, and 8 bases separated the two germline ends. This CDR3 is built from 13 residues. Germline V gene data show CDR1 as SGHNT and CDR2 as YYREEE (reference sequence). The chain uses TRBV5-4 and TRBJ2-7; D is unresolved. This clonotype was obtained from a human donor with chronic lymphocytic leukemia. The material was PBMCs, obtained at disease progression, from a patient treated with ibrutinib. DNA of the CDR3: TGTGCCAGCAGCTTTAATGGTGCCTACGAGCAGTACTTC. It codes for CASSFNGAYEQYF.